The clone carrying this TCR beta chain was observed many times. Its antigen is unknown. TCRalpha and TCRbeta libraries used 5'RACE with constant-segment primers and UMIs. In TCRdb, the 5' RACE reads were re-called with MiXCR into one record per CDR3 protein. Among 300,000 to 400,000 distinct CDR3 sequences listed, approximately 15% were seen once. The sample is drawn from a study of T-cell memory formation after mild COVID-19. Study-level results: Of the contracting clones, CD4+ ones lay mainly in CM and EM, and CD8+ ones in EMRA. The finding that pre-infection memory included some responding clones suggested that cross-reactive memory joined.

The CDR3 is made up of 14 amino acids. Between the trimmed V and J ends, which lost 1 base and 0 bases, there was a span of 5 bases. Germline-derived CDR1 and CDR2 are KGHSH and LQKENI. Sequencing was carried out using PBMCs or a T cell subset sorted from them (not recorded which). The rearrangement links TRBV18 to TRBJ2-3; D is undetermined. This receptor was identified in a man aged 18 to 30 who had mild COVID-19 (a few samples of this study predate the infection). Cell type and time point are not known. CDR3 region: CASSPQVSTDTQYF. The CDR3 bases are TGTGCCAGCTCACCACAGGTCAGCACAGATACGCAGTATTTT.